This T cell receptor (beta chain) comes out of a study of CXCR3-negative and CXCR3-positive naive CD8 T cells. Through 5' RACE with UMI labels, the TRB cDNA libraries were prepared. One entry per CDR3 protein, without DNA, is what TCRdb gives after re-calling the 5' RACE reads. This sample's clone table lists 100,000 to 150,000 distinct CDR3 sequences. Germline CDR1 SGDLS, CDR2 YYNGEE. CDR3 length equals 16 residues. Concerning this clonotype itself: As yet, its antigen is unknown.

The study's findings and limits: Comparably high diversity marked both naive subsets, whereas memory CD8+ cells had much lower diversity.

Triplicate sorts, approximately 290,000 cells apiece, were made for each CD8+ T cell subset. Naive CD8+ T cells had a CD45RO-CCR7+CD27+CD95- phenotype. The sequencing input was naive CXCR3- CD8+ T cells from blood. The subset was: CD45RO-CCR7+CD27+CD95- naive CD8+ T cells lacking CXCR3 (TNR3-). The V gene is TRBV9, the J gene TRBJ2-4; the D call from TCRdb, TRBD2, cannot be confirmed without DNA. This TCR was recovered from a human donor in good health. Some clones in this sample may be carry-over from other donors' samples. CDR3 protein: CASSTAGTPEWDIQYF.